These 5 T cell receptor beta chains were all obtained from the same sample, sequenced in a study of T cell clonality in common variable immunodeficiency. Profiling relied on immunoSEQ multiplex PCR, and the TCRdb table lists in-frame clones only, not all of them. Altogether 40,000 or so clones were found in the sample, and no singletons occur. The material sequenced was peripheral blood mononuclear cells. Receptor source: a person aged 18-69 years in good health.

As to this clone: The sequenced fragment ends 3 residues before the CDR3 boundary, so the rest is inferred from the germline J gene. V is TRBV30 and J is TRBJ1-2; tentatively, D is TRBD1 (6 bases). CDR3 length: 12 residues. The V gene's germline CDR1 is GTSNPN and CDR2 SVGIG (reference sequence). The CDR3 sequence: CAYRQESYDYTF. The sequenced part of the CDR3 DNA is TGTGCCTACAGACAGGAATCCTACGAC.

This clone was counted between two and nine times. The CDR3 end lies 3 residues beyond the end of the read and is filled in from the germline J gene. V usage is TRBV5-1 and J usage is TRBJ2-7, with 9 bases that match TRBD1. Losses at the gene ends were 5 bases for V and 2 bases for J; bases not matched to a gene: 8. The germline CDR1 and CDR2 sequences are SGHRS and YFSETQ. There are 15 residues in the CDR3. CDR3 loop: CASRLRQGGTYEQYF. Incomplete CDR3 DNA: TGCGCCAGCAGGTTGAGACAGGGGGGGACCTACGAG.

This clone has a count of ten or more. The read is 3 residues too short to cover the CDR3 end, so that end is filled in from the germline J gene. The chain combines TRBV30 with TRBJ1-2, with D unclear. Trimming took off 3 bases at V and 6 bases at J, with 8 bases between the two ends. The CDR3 runs 11 residues. CDR1 and CDR2 from the germline V gene are GTSNPN and SVGIG (reference sequence). The CDR3 region is CAWREGHGYTF. The DNA read from the CDR3 is TGTGCCTGGAGGGAGGGCCATGGC.

As concerns this clone: The sequence runs out 3 residues before the end of the CDR3; the remainder is reconstructed from the germline J gene. V is TRBV2 and J is TRBJ1-2; a possible D gene is TRBD1 (6 bases). This CDR3 has 14 amino acids. Germline V gives CDR1 SNHLY, CDR2 FYNNEI. V lost 6 bases and J lost 4, with 15 bases in between. CDR3 sequence reads: CASREDSLRYGYTF. The CDR3 DNA, read in part, is TGTGCCAGCAGAGAGGACAGCCTACGCTATGGC.

This clone was counted between two and nine times. Read coverage stops 3 residues before the CDR3 terminus; the germline J gene supplies the remainder. The J gene is TRBJ1-1, the V gene TRBV18; D unresolved. Germline V gives CDR1 KGHSH, CDR2 LQKENI. Trimming took off 6 bases at V and 4 bases at J, with 24 bases between the two ends. The CDR3 has 17 amino acids. CDR3 protein: CASSKRGEGAGFTEAFF. The covered CDR3 bases are TGTGCCAGCTCTAAACGGGGTGAAGGTGCGGGGTTCACTGAA.